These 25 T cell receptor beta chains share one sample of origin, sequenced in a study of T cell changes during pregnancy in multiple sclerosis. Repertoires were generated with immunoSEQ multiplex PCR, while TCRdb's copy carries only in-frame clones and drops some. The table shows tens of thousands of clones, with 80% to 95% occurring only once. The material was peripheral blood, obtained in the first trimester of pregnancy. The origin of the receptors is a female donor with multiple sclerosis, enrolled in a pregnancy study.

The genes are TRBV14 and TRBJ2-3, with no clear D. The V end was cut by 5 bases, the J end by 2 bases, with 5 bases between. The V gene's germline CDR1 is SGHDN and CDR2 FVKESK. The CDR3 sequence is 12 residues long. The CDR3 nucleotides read TGTGCCAGCAGCGGCACCACAGATACGCAGTATTTT. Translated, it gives CASSGTTDTQYF.

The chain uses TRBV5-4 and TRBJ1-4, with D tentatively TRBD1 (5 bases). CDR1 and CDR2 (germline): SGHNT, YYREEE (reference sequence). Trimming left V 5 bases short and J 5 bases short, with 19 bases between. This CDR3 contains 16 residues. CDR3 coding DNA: TGTGCCAGCAGTCCCTCTCCTCAGGGCGCGAATGAAAAACTGTTTTTT. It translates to CASSPSPQGANEKLFF.

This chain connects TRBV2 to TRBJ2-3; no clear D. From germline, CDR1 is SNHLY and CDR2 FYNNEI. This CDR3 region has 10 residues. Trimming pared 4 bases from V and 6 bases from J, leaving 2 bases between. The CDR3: CASSADTQYF. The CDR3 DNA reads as TGTGCCAGCAGTGCGGATACGCAGTATTTT. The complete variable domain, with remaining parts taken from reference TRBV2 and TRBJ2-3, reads EPEVTQTPSHQVTQMGQEVILRCVPISNHLYFYWYRQILGQKVEFLVSFYNNEISEKSEIFDDQFSVERPDGSNFTLKIRSTKLEDSAMYFCASSADTQYFGPGTRLTVL.

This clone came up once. The CDR3 DNA reads TGTGCCAGCAGCTCCTCCGGAGTCCTCTACAATGAGCAGTTCTTC. Translated: CASSSSGVLYNEQFF. V gene TRBV4-2 combines with J gene TRBJ2-1; D not certain. V lost 5 bases and J 3 bases, leaving 14 bases between the germline ends. CDR3 length: 15 amino acids. The germline gives CDR1 LGHNA, CDR2 YNFKEQ.

The CDR3, as DNA: TGTGCCAGTAGTGCGGGGTATAGCAATCAGCCCCAGCATTTT. It encodes CASSAGYSNQPQHF. V gene TRBV19 combines with J gene TRBJ1-5; D call uncertain. The V and J ends lost 5 bases and 0 bases respectively, with 8 bases between them. This CDR3 has 14 residues. Germline V lookup: CDR1 LNHDA, CDR2 SQIVND (reference sequence).

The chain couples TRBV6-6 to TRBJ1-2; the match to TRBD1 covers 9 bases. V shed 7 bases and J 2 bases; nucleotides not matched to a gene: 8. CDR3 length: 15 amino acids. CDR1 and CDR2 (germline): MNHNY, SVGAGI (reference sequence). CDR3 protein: CASTSLGTGNYGYTF. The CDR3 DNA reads TGTGCCAGCACCTCACTCGGGACAGGGAACTATGGCTACACCTTC.

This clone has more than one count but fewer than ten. In DNA form, the CDR3 reads TGCAGTGCTAGGATCAGGGGTTTTACTTTCTTT. It is translated as CSARIRGFTFF. The V and J genes are TRBV20-1 and TRBJ1-1; D might be TRBD1 (6 bases). V was clipped by 3 bases and J by 12 bases, with 14 bases between them. This CDR3 has 11 amino acids. Germline V gene sequence: CDR1 DFQATT, CDR2 SNEGSKA (reference sequence).

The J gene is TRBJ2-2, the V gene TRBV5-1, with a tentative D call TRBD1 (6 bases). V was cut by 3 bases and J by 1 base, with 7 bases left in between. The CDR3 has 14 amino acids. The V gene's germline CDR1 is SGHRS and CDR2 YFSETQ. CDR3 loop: CASSSTGNTGELFF. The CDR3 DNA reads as TGCGCCAGCAGCTCGACAGGGAACACCGGGGAGCTGTTTTTT.

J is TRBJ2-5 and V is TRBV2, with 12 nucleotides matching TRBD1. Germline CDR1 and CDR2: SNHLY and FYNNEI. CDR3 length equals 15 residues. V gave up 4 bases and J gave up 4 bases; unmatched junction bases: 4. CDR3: CASSAGTGGGETQYF. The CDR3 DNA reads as TGTGCCAGCAGTGCGGGGACAGGGGGCGGAGAGACCCAGTACTTC.

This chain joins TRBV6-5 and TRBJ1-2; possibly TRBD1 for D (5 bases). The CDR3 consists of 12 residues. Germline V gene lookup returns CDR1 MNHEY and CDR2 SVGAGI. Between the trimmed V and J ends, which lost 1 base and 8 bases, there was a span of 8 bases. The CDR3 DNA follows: TGTGCCAGCAGTTACTTGGAGGGGGGCTACACCTTC. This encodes CASSYLEGGYTF.

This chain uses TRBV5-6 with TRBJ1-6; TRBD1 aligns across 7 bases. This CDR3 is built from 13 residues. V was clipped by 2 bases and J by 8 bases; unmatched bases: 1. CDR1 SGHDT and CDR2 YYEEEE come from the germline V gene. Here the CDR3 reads CASSFQGDSPLHF. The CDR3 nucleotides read TGTGCCAGCAGCTTTCAGGGGGATTCACCCCTCCACTTT.

CDR3: CASSKTGAEAFF. The CDR3 DNA reads TGTGCCAGCAGCAAGACAGGGGCGGAAGCTTTCTTT. The chain couples TRBV27 to TRBJ1-1; 8 nucleotides align to TRBD1. Looked up from germline, CDR1 is MNHEY and CDR2 is SMNVEV (reference sequence). The ends lost 6 bases at V and 8 bases at J; junction bases unmatched: 5. The CDR3 is made up of 12 amino acids.

CDR3 amino acids: CASSPRGQEKLFF. The CDR3 nucleotides read TGTGCCAGCTCACCACGAGGCCAGGAAAAACTGTTTTTT. The chain recombines TRBV18 with TRBJ1-4; D gene ambiguous. Germline assignment: CDR1 KGHSH and CDR2 LQKENI. The CDR3 is made up of 13 amino acids. Trimming removed 1 base from V and 8 bases from J, with 8 bases in between.

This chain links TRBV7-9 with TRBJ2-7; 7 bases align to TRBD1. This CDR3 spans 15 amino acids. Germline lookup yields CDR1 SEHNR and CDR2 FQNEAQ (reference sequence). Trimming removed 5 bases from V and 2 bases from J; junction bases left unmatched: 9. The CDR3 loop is CASSTEGQTTYEQYF. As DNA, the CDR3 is TGTGCCAGCAGCACCGAGGGACAGACTACCTACGAGCAGTACTTC.

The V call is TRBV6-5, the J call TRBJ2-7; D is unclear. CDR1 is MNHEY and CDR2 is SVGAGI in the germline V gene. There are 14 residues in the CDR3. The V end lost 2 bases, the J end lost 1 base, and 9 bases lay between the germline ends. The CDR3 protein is CASSYVGSSYEQYF. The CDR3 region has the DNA TGTGCCAGCAGTTACGTCGGGTCTTCCTACGAGCAGTACTTC.

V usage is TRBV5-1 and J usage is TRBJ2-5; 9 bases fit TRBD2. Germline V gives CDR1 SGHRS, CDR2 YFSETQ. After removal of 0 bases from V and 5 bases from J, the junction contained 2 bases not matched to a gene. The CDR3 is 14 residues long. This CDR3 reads CASSLESGGETQYF. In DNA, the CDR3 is TGCGCCAGCAGCTTGGAGAGCGGGGGGGAGACCCAGTACTTC.

The CDR3 is CASSLEGQMNTEAFF. As DNA, the CDR3 is TGTGCCAGCAGCTTAGAGGGACAGATGAACACTGAAGCTTTCTTT. The chain joins TRBV7-6 to TRBJ1-1; 7 bases align to TRBD1. The V segment lost 1 base and the J segment 0 bases; nucleotides outside the gene matches: 2. Looked up from germline, CDR1 is SGHVS and CDR2 is FNYEAQ. This CDR3 region has 15 residues.

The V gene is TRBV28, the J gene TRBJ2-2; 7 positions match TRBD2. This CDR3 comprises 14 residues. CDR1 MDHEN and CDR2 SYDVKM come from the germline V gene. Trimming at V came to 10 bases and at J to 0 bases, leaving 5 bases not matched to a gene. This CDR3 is CATSGETNTGELFF. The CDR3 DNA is TGTGCCACCAGCGGGGAAACGAACACCGGGGAGCTGTTTTTT.

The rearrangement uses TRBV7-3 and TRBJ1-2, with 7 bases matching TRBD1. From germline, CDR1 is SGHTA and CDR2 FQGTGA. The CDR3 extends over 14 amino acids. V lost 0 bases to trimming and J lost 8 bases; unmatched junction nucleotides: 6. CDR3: CASSLTGGPQGYTF. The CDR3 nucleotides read TGTGCCAGCAGCTTAACAGGGGGCCCGCAAGGCTACACCTTC.

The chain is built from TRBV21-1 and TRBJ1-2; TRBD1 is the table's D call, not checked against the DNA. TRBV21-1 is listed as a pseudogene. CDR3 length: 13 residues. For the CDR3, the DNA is TGTGCCAGCAGCAAAGCGCCAGGGGCCGGCTACACCTTC. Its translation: CASSKAPGAGYTF.

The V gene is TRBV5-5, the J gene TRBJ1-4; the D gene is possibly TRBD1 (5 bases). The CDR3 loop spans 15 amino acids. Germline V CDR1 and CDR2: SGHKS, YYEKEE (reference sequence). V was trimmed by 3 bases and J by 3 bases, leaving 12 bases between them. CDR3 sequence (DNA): TGTGCCAGCAGCTCCATTGGGGGGGCTAATGAAAAACTGTTTTTT. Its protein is CASSSIGGANEKLFF.

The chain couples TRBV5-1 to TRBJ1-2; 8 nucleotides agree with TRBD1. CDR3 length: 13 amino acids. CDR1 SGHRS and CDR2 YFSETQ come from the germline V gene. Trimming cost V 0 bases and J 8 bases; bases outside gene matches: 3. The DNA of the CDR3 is TGCGCCAGCAGCTTGGAGGCAGGGGGCGGCTACACCTTC. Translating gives CASSLEAGGGYTF. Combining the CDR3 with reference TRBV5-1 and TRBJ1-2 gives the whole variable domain KAGVTQTPRYLIKTRGQQVTLSCSPISGHRSVSWYQQTPGQGLQFLFEYFSETQRNKGNFPGRFSGRQFSNSRSEMNVSTLELGDSALYLCASSLEAGGGYTFGSGTRLTVV.

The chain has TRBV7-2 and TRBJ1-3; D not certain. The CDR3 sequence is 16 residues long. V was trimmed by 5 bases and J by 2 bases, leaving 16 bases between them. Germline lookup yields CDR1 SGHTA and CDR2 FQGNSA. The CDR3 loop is CASSRETTIAGNTIYF. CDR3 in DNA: TGTGCCAGCAGCCGGGAAACGACAATAGCTGGAAACACCATATATTTT.

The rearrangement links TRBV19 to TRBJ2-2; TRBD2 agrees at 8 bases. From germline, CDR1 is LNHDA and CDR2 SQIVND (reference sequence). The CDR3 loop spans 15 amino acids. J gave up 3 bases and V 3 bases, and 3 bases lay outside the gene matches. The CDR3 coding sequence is TGTGCCAGTAGTATTGAAGCGGGGGACACCGGGGAGCTGTTTTTT. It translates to CASSIEAGDTGELFF.

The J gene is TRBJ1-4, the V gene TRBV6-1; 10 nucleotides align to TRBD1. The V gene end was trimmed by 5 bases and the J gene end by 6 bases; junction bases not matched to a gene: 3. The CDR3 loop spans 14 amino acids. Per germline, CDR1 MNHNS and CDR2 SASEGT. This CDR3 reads CASSFDRGHEKLFF. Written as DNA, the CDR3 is TGTGCCAGCAGTTTTGACAGGGGGCATGAAAAACTGTTTTTT.